This TCR beta chain was observed in a study of blood T cell repertoires in COVID-19. Germline V gene lookup returns CDR1 LGHNA and CDR2 YNFKEQ. The V segment lost 1 base and the J segment 1 base; nucleotides outside the gene matches: 3. This CDR3 region has 15 residues. Libraries were prepared by immunoSEQ multiplex PCR; TCRdb keeps only in-frame clonotypes and omits some of them. The data contain around 71,000 clones, around nine tenths of them seen just once; the ten biggest clones take up 1.5% to 2%. The sample comprised peripheral blood. The chain is built from TRBV4-2 and TRBJ1-1, with 7 bases matching TRBD1. The sequence derives from a woman aged 60 to 75 with acute or convalescent COVID-19. In DNA, the CDR3 is TGTGCCAGCAGCCAAGCCCAGGGGGAGAACACTGAAGCTTTCTTT. Its translation: CASSQAQGENTEAFF.